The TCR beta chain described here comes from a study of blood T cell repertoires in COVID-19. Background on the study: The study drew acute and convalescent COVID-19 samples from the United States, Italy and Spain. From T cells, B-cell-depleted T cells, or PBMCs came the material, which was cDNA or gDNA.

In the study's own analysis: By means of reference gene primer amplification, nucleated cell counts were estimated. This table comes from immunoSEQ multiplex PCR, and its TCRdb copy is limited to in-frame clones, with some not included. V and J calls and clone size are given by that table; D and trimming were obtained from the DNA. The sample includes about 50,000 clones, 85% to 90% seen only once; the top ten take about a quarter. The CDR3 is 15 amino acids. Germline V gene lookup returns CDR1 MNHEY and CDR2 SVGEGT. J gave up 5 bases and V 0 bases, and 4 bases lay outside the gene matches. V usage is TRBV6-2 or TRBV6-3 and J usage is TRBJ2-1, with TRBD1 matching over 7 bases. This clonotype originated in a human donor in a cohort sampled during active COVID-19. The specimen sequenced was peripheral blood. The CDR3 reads CASSYSGTANNEQFF. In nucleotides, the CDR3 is TGTGCCAGCAGTTACTCGGGGACAGCTAACAATGAGCAGTTCTTC.